These 10 T cell receptor beta chains originate from one sample sequenced in a study of T cells after yellow fever vaccination. TCRdb itself ran the 5' RACE reads through MiXCR, one entry per CDR3 protein. The table lists around 340,000 distinct CDR3 sequences, 7.5% to 9% of them singletons. Specimen: PBMCs, collected on the day of the first yellow fever vaccination. Source of these receptors: a young man who received the YFV17D yellow fever vaccine.

This clonotype showed up just a few times. The chain couples TRBV7-9 to TRBJ2-6, with no clear D. CDR3 length: 15 residues. From germline, CDR1 is SEHNR and CDR2 FQNEAQ (reference sequence). Between the trimmed V and J ends, which lost 2 bases and 6 bases, there was a span of 11 bases. The CDR3 DNA follows: TGTGCCAGCAGCTTACGTCAGCAGAAGGCCAACGTCCTGACTTTC. Its protein is CASSLRQQKANVLTF.

The chain couples TRBV4-2 to TRBJ2-1, with 8 nucleotides matching TRBD2. In germline, CDR1 is LGHNA, CDR2 YNFKEQ. The CDR3 extends over 16 amino acids. V trimming: 1 base; J trimming: 4 bases; junction bases outside the gene matches: 6. This chain's CDR3 is CASSQGSGGGYNEQFF. The DNA for the CDR3 is TGTGCCAGCAGCCAAGGATCCGGGGGGGGTTACAATGAGCAGTTCTTC.

Turning to this clonotype: A read error may produce the germline difference seen at one junction end. The CDR3 DNA reads TGTGCCAGCTGCCAAGATTTAGGGAACAATCAGCCCCAGCATTTT. It specifies CASCQDLGNNQPQHF. The rearrangement uses TRBV3-1 and TRBJ1-5; no reliable D call. Germline CDR1 and CDR2: LGHDT and YNNKEL (reference sequence). The length of the CDR3 is 15 residues.

This clonotype was counted ten times or more. The chain recombines TRBV5-5 with TRBJ2-7, with TRBD2 identical over 7 bases. CDR3 length equals 15 residues. Germline V gene lookup returns CDR1 SGHKS and CDR2 YYEKEE (reference sequence). V was pared by 4 bases and J by 5 bases, with 12 bases of the junction left unmatched. This CDR3 is CASSRGEKRGHEQYF. CDR3 bases: TGTGCCAGCAGCCGGGGTGAGAAGCGGGGACACGAGCAGTACTTC.

The chain joins TRBV2 to TRBJ2-5; D not certain. The CDR3 runs 12 residues. CDR1 SNHLY and CDR2 FYNNEI come from the germline V gene. With 8 bases removed from V and 7 bases from J, the gap between germline ends came to 14 bases. The CDR3 protein is CASRPRRSTQYF. CDR3 bases: TGTGCCAGCCGGCCGAGAAGGTCGACCCAGTACTTC.

The chain recombines TRBV28 with TRBJ1-4; D ambiguous. Germline lookup yields CDR1 MDHEN and CDR2 SYDVKM. The CDR3 is 12 residues long. Trimming removed 4 bases at V and 3 bases at J, with 3 bases between. The CDR3 region is CASSSSNEKLFF. The DNA of the CDR3 is TGTGCCAGCAGTTCCTCTAATGAAAAACTGTTTTTT.

This clonotype was seen a handful of times. This rearrangement joins TRBV20-1 to TRBJ1-5; TRBD1 agrees at 7 bases. V lost 3 bases to trimming and J lost 7 bases; unmatched junction nucleotides: 3. The length of the CDR3 is 12 residues. The germline CDR1 and CDR2 sequences are DFQATT and SNEGSKA (reference sequence). CDR3 DNA sequence: TGCAGTGCTAGGACAGGGCACCAGCCCCAGCATTTT. Translation gives CSARTGHQPQHF.

This clonotype was seen only once. The chain is built from TRBV5-6 and TRBJ2-3; either TRBD1 or TRBD2 may fit D (5 bases each). The CDR3 contains 14 residues. V gave up 8 bases and J gave up 3 bases, with 16 bases separating them. In germline, CDR1 is SGHDT, CDR2 YYEEEE. The CDR3 sequence is CASSDWGLTDTQYF. CDR3 in DNA: TGTGCCAGTTCTGACTGGGGGTTAACAGATACGCAGTATTTT.

This clonotype was seen ten or more times. This chain links TRBV5-4 with TRBJ2-5; 12 nucleotides agree with TRBD2. Per germline, CDR1 SGHNT and CDR2 YYREEE (reference sequence). V shed 3 bases and J 4 bases; nucleotides not matched to a gene: 10. The CDR3 has 17 residues. CDR3 nucleotide sequence: TGTGCCAGCAGCTCCCCCGGACTAGCGGGGTTTGGAGAGACCCAGTACTTC. This encodes CASSSPGLAGFGETQYF. Full variable domain (outside the CDR3, taken from reference TRBV5-4 and TRBJ2-5): ETGVTQSPTHLIKTRGQQVTLRCSSQSGHNTVSWYQQALGQGPQFIFQYYREEENGRGNFPPRFSGLQFPNYSSELNVNALELDDSALYLCASSSPGLAGFGETQYFGPGTRLLVL.

Regarding this clonotype: An end of the junction differs from the germline gene, which may be a read error. The J gene is TRBJ1-2, the V gene TRBV12-3 or TRBV12-4; D not resolved. The CDR3 is made up of 14 amino acids. In nucleotides, the CDR3 is TGTGCCAGCAGAGTACCGGGCCTCCTAGGTGGCAACACCTTC. Translated: CASRVPGLLGGNTF.